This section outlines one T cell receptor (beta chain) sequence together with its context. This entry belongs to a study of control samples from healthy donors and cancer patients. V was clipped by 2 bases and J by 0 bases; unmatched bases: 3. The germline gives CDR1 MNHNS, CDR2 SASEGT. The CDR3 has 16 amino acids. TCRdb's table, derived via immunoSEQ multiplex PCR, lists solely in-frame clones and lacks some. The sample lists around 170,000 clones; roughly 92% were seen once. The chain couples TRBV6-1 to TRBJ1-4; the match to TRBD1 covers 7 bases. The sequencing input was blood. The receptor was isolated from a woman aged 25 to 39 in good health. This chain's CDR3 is CASSELQGATNEKLFF. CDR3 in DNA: TGTGCCAGCAGTGAACTCCAGGGGGCAACTAATGAAAAACTGTTTTTT.